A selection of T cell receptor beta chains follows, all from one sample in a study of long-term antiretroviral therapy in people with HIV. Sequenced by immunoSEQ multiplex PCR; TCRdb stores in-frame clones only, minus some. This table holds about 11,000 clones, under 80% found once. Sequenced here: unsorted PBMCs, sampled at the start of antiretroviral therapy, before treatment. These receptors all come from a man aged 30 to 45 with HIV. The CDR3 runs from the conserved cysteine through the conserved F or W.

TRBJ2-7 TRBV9 CASSFLQGALTYEQYF
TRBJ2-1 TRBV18 CASSPGQGSSYNEQFF
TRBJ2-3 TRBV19 CASSTTASTDTQYF
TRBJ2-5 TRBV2 CASGQGETQYF
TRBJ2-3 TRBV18 CASSRAPTDTQYF
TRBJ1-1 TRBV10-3 CAISDSRTANTEAFF
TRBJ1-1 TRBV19 CASSSFSGERTEAFF
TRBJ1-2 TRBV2 CASSELQGYTF
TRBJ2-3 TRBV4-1 CASSLLREGLWDTQYF
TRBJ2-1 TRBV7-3 CASSIGTSGEQFF
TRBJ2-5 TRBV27 CASSLGLAGARQETQYF
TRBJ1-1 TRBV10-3 CAIRTQNTEAFF
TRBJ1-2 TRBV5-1 CASSFPLGGGYYGYTF
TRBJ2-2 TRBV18 CASSPLAENTGELFF
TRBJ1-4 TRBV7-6 CASSPRDRGRANEKLFF
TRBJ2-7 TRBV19 CASSSDPGTSPSYEQYF
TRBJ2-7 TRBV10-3 CAISGQGLFYEQYF
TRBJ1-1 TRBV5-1 CASSFRTGDSSLPSNTEAFF
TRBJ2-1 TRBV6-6 CASSYGASSYNEQFF
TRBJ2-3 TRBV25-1 CASTTGEVFPSTDTQYF
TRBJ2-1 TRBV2 CASSLAGANEQFF
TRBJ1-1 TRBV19 CASSMGRNEAFF
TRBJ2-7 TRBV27 CASSLVGTYEQYF
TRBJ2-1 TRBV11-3 CASSLDVGGYNEQFF
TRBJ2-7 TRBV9 CASSTEGQPYEQYF
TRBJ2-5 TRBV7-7 CASSLTGPQETQYF
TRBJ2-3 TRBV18 CASSRGLAGSDTQYF
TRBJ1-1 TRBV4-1 CASSPSSRQGREAFF
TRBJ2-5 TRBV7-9 CASSLPRDQLQETQYF
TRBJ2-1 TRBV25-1 CASSEGGQGKHEQFF
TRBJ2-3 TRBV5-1 CASSFQAGTAQDTQYF
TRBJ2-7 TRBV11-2 CASGAFAYEQYF
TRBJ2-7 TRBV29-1 CSVGGRQGVHEQYF
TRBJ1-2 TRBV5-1 CASSSGPAYGYTF
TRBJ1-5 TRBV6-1 CASSAGLPRQGNSNQPQHF
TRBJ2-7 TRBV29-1 CSVATSTTYEQYF
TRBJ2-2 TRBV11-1 CASSLGRNTGELFF
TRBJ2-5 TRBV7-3 CASSYGVGETQYF
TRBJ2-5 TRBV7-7 CASSLRGPETQYF
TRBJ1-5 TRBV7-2 CASSLATGGVQPQHF
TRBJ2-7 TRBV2 CASMGLAGGTDEQYF
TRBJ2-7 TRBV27 CASSIPPPAVQYF
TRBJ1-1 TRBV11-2 CASSSGQGGNTEAFF
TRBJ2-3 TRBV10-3 CAISEPGRDSTDTQYF
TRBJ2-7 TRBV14 CASSQDYEQYF
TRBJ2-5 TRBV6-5 CASSLSGTASWTQYF
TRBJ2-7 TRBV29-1 CSVERETSSSYEQYF
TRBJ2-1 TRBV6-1 CASRGPSNEQFF
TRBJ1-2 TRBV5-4 CASTPGEGAGGYGYTF
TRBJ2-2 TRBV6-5 CATAGGPNTGELFF
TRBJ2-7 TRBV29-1 CSGLIAGDSYEQYF
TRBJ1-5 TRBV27 CASSRTGEFQPQHF
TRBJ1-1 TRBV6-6 CASTLAITGPEAFF
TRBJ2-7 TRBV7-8 CASSFPIRGGHPSEEQYF
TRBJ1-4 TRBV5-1 CASSTGREKLFF
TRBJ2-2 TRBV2 CASSPNMGYTGELFF
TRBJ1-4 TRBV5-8 CASSPGTRNEKLFF
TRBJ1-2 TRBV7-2 CASSPREGRRYGYTF
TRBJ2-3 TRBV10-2 CASNQGARMQYF
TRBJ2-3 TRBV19 CASSRTSGTGISGTDTQYF